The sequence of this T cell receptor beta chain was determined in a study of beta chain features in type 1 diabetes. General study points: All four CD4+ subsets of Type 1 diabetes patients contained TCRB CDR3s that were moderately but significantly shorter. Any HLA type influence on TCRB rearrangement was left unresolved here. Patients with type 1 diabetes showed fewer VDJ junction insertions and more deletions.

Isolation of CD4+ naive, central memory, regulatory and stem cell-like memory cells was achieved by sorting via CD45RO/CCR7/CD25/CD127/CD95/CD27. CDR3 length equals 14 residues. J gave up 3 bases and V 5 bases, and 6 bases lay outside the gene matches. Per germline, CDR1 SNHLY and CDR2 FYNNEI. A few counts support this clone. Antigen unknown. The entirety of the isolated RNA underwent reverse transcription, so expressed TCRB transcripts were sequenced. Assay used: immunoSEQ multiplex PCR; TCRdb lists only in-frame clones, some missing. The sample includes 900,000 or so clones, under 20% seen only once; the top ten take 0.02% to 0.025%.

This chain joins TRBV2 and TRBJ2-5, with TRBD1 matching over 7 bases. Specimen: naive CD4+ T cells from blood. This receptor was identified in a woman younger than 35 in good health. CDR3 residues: CASSRGQSKETQYF. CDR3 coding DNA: TGTGCCAGCAGTCGGGGACAGTCAAAAGAGACCCAGTACTTC.